Listed below are T cell receptor beta chains from one sample, sequenced in a study of CD8 T cells in Susac syndrome. Via MiXCR, TCRdb re-called the immunoSEQ multiplex PCR reads, giving one row per CDR3 protein. The table shows nearly 70,000 distinct CDR3 sequences, with approximately 95% occurring only once. Sequenced sample: CD8+ T cells from PBMCs. Receptor source: a human donor in good health. Each CDR3 is given with its conserved first and last residue. D genes are given only for firm matches. Clone size is given for some rows only: seen once, a few or many times, or a class if the clone is expanded.

NA TRBJ2-7 NA TRBV7-9 CASSLDGLSSYEQYF TGTGCCAGCAGCTTGGACGGCCTGAGCTCCTACGAGCAGTACTTC
NA TRBJ2-7 NA TRBV4-1 CASSQEASSYEQYF TGCGCCAGCAGCCAAGAGGCTAGCTCCTACGAGCAGTACTTC
once TRBJ2-7 NA TRBV7-6 CASSPGLTLGYEQYF TGTGCCAGCAGCCCAGGACTGACCCTAGGGTACGAGCAGTACTTC
NA TRBJ1-5 NA TRBV7-9 CASSSWPASNQPQHF TGTGCCAGCAGCTCCTGGCCAGCAAGTAATCAGCCCCAGCATTTT
NA TRBJ1-1 TRBD1 TRBV10-3 CAIDPGWGQGLMNTEAFF TGTGCCATCGACCCCGGTTGGGGACAGGGCCTAATGAACACTGAAGCTTTCTTT
NA TRBJ1-1 NA TRBV4-3 CASNLIGTDEAFF TGCGCCAGCAACCTTATTGGGACGGATGAAGCTTTCTTT
NA TRBJ1-1 NA TRBV9 CASSPHQVNTEAFF TGTGCCAGCAGCCCCCACCAGGTGAACACTGAAGCTTTCTTT
NA TRBJ2-3 TRBD2 TRBV27 CASSLRPSGYTDTQYF TGTGCCAGCAGTTTACGGCCTAGCGGGTACACAGATACGCAGTATTTT
NA TRBJ2-3 TRBD2 TRBV19 CASSSSGSFTDTQYF TGTGCCAGTAGTTCTAGCGGCTCCTTCACAGATACGCAGTATTTT
NA TRBJ1-2 NA TRBV30 CAWSGGIGGYTF TGTGCCTGGAGTGGTGGGATTGGGGGCTACACCTTC
NA TRBJ1-1 TRBD1 TRBV25-1 CASSFQGASTEAFF TGTGCCAGCAGTTTCCAGGGGGCTTCCACTGAAGCTTTCTTT